This is a list of T cell receptor beta chains from one sample in a study of a mutant IDH1 vaccine in newly diagnosed glioma. Data came from immunoSEQ multiplex PCR; TCRdb stores just in-frame clones and leaves some out. The data hold about 34,000 clones, with over 60% observed a single time. The material was peripheral blood mononuclear cells (PBMCs), obtained from a glioma patient treated with radiotherapy, temozolomide or both. These receptors were taken from a man aged 50-60 years with glioma. Some clones in this sample may be carry-over from other donors' samples. CDR3s include the opening cysteine and the closing phenylalanine or tryptophan. The D gene is left open where the match is weak. A clone size is listed for some rows: how often the clone was seen (once, few, many), or a class if it is expanded.

clone size	V gene	D gene	J gene	CDR3 DNA	CDR3 protein
.	TRBV21-1	.	TRBJ2-5	TGTGCCCACTCTTTGGGAGGGGTGTTGTTCGAAGAGACCCAGTACTTC	CAHSLGGVLFEETQYF
.	TRBV20-1	.	TRBJ2-1	TGCAGTGCTAGAGTCAATGAGCAGTTCTTC	CSARVNEQFF
few	TRBV27	.	TRBJ1-5	TGTGCCAGCAGTTTAAACCAGCGAAACAATCAGCCCCAGCATTTT	CASSLNQRNNQPQHF
.	TRBV6-7	TRBD1	TRBJ2-7	TGTGCCAACAGGGACAGGCAGCAGGACGAGCAGTACTTC	CANRDRQQDEQYF
.	TRBV18	.	TRBJ1-1	TGTGCCAGCTCACCACTTGCTTCGGGGACTGAAGCTTTCTTT	CASSPLASGTEAFF
.	TRBV5-1	TRBD1	TRBJ2-7	TGCGCCAGCAGCCGGACAGGGCCCTACGAGCAGTACTTC	CASSRTGPYEQYF
.	TRBV21-1	.	TRBJ2-1	TGTGCCAGCACCCGGACTAGCGGAAGCTCCTACAATGAGCAGTTCTTC	CASTRTSGSSYNEQFF
.	TRBV6-5	.	TRBJ2-3	TGTGCCAGCAGCGGGGGACCGTCTAGCACAGATACGCAGTATTTT	CASSGGPSSTDTQYF
.	TRBV2	.	TRBJ2-5	TGTGCCAGCACCGTGAGAAGATTAGAGACCCAGTACTTC	CASTVRRLETQYF
.	TRBV5-6	.	TRBJ2-7	TGTGCCAGCAGCGCATTCAAGGGCTCCTACGAGCAGTACTTC	CASSAFKGSYEQYF
.	TRBV4-1	TRBD1	TRBJ1-2	TGCGCCAGCAGCCAAGATAGGAGGCAGGGGGCGAAAGGCTACACCTTC	CASSQDRRQGAKGYTF
few	TRBV29-1	TRBD1	TRBJ1-2	TGCAGCGTCACCACCGGGACAGACTATGGCTACACCTTC	CSVTTGTDYGYTF
.	TRBV2	.	TRBJ1-2	TGTGCCAGCAGTGATCAAACTTCCTATGGCTACACCTTC	CASSDQTSYGYTF
.	TRBV7-3	.	TRBJ2-2	TGTGCCAGCAGCCCTCGGGGTGCTACGGGGGAGCTGTTTTTT	CASSPRGATGELFF
.	TRBV5-1	TRBD1	TRBJ2-7	TGCGCCAGCAGGCCGGGACAGGGATACGAGCAGTACTTC	CASRPGQGYEQYF
.	TRBV5-5	.	TRBJ2-7	TGTGCCAGCAGCTTTACGTTTGGGGGCCACGGGGATGAGCAGTACTTC	CASSFTFGGHGDEQYF
.	TRBV7-2	TRBD1	TRBJ1-2	TGTGCCAGCAGCTCCTTCACAGGGGGCGAAGGCTACACCTTC	CASSSFTGGEGYTF
.	TRBV5-5	.	TRBJ2-3	TGTGCCAGCAGCTCTGGGGAATCGGGCGGGCGAGTTGCCACAGATACGCAGTATTTT	CASSSGESGGRVATDTQYF
.	TRBV29-1	.	TRBJ2-3	TGCAGCGTTGAAGCCCAACTAGGCACAGATACGCAGTATTTT	CSVEAQLGTDTQYF
.	TRBV28	TRBD1	TRBJ2-2	TGTGCCAGCAGACCAGGGGGGAACACCGGGGAGCTGTTTTTT	CASRPGGNTGELFF
.	TRBV5-5	.	TRBJ2-7	TGTGCCAGCAGCCCAGGGACCGAGCCTACTTACGAGCAGTACTTC	CASSPGTEPTYEQYF
.	TRBV25-1	.	TRBJ2-7	TGTGCCAGCAGTGAAGGAAACTACGAGCAGTACTTC	CASSEGNYEQYF
.	TRBV5-4	.	TRBJ2-1	TGTGCCAGCAGCCAAGATCGCGCGGGTAGCTCCTACAATGAGCAGTTCTTC	CASSQDRAGSSYNEQFF
.	TRBV5-1	.	TRBJ1-2	TGCGCCAGCAGAATGTCAGGACTCTATGGCTACACCTTC	CASRMSGLYGYTF
once	TRBV6-1	.	TRBJ1-4	TGTGCCAGCAGTGCTCGGGCGGAGGAAAAACTGTTTTTT	CASSARAEEKLFF
.	TRBV4-2	TRBD2	TRBJ2-2	TGTGCCAGCAGCCAAGTCCCCGGGACTAGCGCAAACACCGGGGAGCTGTTTTTT	CASSQVPGTSANTGELFF
.	TRBV6-5	.	TRBJ2-5	TGTGCCAGCAGTTATGTCGGACAAGAGACCCAGTACTTC	CASSYVGQETQYF
.	TRBV5-1	.	TRBJ1-1	TGCGCCAGCAGCTTGGTGTCGGCAGCTGAAGCTTTCTTT	CASSLVSAAEAFF
.	TRBV6-5	.	TRBJ1-4	TGTGCCAGCAGAGGGGGGCGAGGAGGAAAACTGTTTTTT	CASRGGRGGKLFF
.	TRBV10-3	TRBD2	TRBJ2-7	TGTGCCATCAGTCACACGACGGGGGGTCGGGAGCAGTACTTC	CAISHTTGGREQYF
.	TRBV7-3	.	TRBJ2-2	TGTGCCAGCAGCCCCCTGGGGGGCCGGACCGGGGAGCTGTTTTTT	CASSPLGGRTGELFF
.	TRBV7-2	TRBD1	TRBJ2-3	TGTGCCAGCAGCTTCGGTAAGGGGGCCAAAGATACGCAGTATTTT	CASSFGKGAKDTQYF
.	TRBV11-3	TRBD2	TRBJ2-1	TGTGCCAGCAGCTTAGGACTAGCGGGTAATGAGCAGTTCTTC	CASSLGLAGNEQFF
.	TRBV27	.	TRBJ2-7	TGTGCCAGCAGGACGGGCGAGCAGTACTTC	CASRTGEQYF
.	TRBV29-1	.	TRBJ2-1	TGCAGCGCTGAAGTAGCGACGGGGGGCCTTGGGTTGTACGATGAGCAGTTCTTC	CSAEVATGGLGLYDEQFF
few	TRBV6-6	.	TRBJ1-5	TGTGCCAGCAGCACAGGGTCTCAGCCCCAGCATTTT	CASSTGSQPQHF
.	TRBV5-1	.	TRBJ2-3	TGCGCCAGCAGCTTGGGGTTCGATAGTGGAGATACGCAGTATTTT	CASSLGFDSGDTQYF
.	TRBV5-1	.	TRBJ2-5	TGCGCCAGCAGCTTGGTATTCCAAGAGACCCAGTACTTC	CASSLVFQETQYF
.	TRBV5-3	.	TRBJ2-7	TGTGCCAGGCTCAGGGGTGGCAGCTGCGAGCAGTACTTC	CARLRGGSCEQYF
.	TRBV6-4	.	TRBJ2-5	TGTGCCAGCAGCGTTCCTGGGACTGGCAAAAAGACCCAGTACTTC	CASSVPGTGKKTQYF
.	TRBV6-1	TRBD1	TRBJ1-2	TGTGCCGGAGAGACAGGGCGATCTAACTATGGCTACACCTTC	CAGETGRSNYGYTF
once	TRBV6-1	TRBD1	TRBJ1-3	TGTGCCAGCAGTGGTATGGGACAGCTTTTAGGAAACACCATATATTTT	CASSGMGQLLGNTIYF
.	TRBV2	.	TRBJ1-1	TGTGCCAGCACCACGACAGAGAACACTGAAGCTTTCTTT	CASTTTENTEAFF
.	TRBV5-1	.	TRBJ2-1	TGCGCCAGCAGCTTGATTATGAGGACAGTTCACAATGAGCAGTTCTTC	CASSLIMRTVHNEQFF
.	TRBV7-9	TRBD1	TRBJ1-1	TGTGCCAGCAGCTTAGCGGGGACAGGGAGGACTGAAGCTTTCTTT	CASSLAGTGRTEAFF
.	TRBV7-2	.	TRBJ2-5	TGTGCCAGCAGCTTAGCCGGGTCCCAAGAGACCCAGTACTTC	CASSLAGSQETQYF
.	TRBV5-5	.	TRBJ1-4	TGTGCCAGCAGCTTGTTGGTCGAAAAACTGTTTTTT	CASSLLVEKLFF
.	TRBV2	TRBD2	TRBJ2-5	TGTGCCAGCAGTGAAGATCAGGGAGGGACGCAGACCCAGTACTTC	CASSEDQGGTQTQYF
.	TRBV28	.	TRBJ2-1	TGTGCCAGCACCGAGGGGGTGAGGGACAATGAGCAGTTCTTC	CASTEGVRDNEQFF
.	TRBV25-1	.	TRBJ2-7	TGTGCCAGCAGTGAAAGGTGGCCCAGGGATCGGTACGAGCAGTACTTC	CASSERWPRDRYEQYF
.	TRBV2	TRBD1	TRBJ2-7	TGTGCCAGCAGTGAAAGGTTCGGACAGGTAAAAAGCTCCTACGAGCAGTACTTC	CASSERFGQVKSSYEQYF
.	TRBV25-1	.	TRBJ2-7	TGTGCCAGCAGTGGGCAGGGACCATACGAGCAGTACTTC	CASSGQGPYEQYF
.	TRBV5-4	.	TRBJ2-7	TGTGCCAGCAGCTTGGGGGGCGGGAATGGGAACGAGCAGTACTTC	CASSLGGGNGNEQYF
.	TRBV28	.	TRBJ1-1	TGTGCCAGCAGCCTCATGACAGGCTTTGCTTTCTTT	CASSLMTGFAFF
.	TRBV10-3	.	TRBJ2-7	TGTGCCATCAGTGAGTCACTAGGCTACGAGCAGTACTTC	CAISESLGYEQYF
.	TRBV4-1	TRBD1	TRBJ1-5	TGCGCCAGCAGCCTTAGTAGAGGGGGCGGTCAGCCCCAGCATTTT	CASSLSRGGGQPQHF
.	TRBV7-2	TRBD2	TRBJ2-3	TGTGCCAGCAGCTTAGCGCCGCCTAGCGGGGGGGCGGATACGCAGTATTTT	CASSLAPPSGGADTQYF